These 10 T cell receptor beta chains share one sample of origin, sequenced in a study of T cells in women clearing cervical HPV infection. Profiling relied on immunoSEQ multiplex PCR, and the TCRdb table lists in-frame clones only, not all of them. This table lists some 26,000 clones. The source material was blood buffy coat. These receptors originate from a woman aged 18-69 years with a cervical HPV16 infection that either progressed to CIN3+ or cleared (not recorded which).

As concerns this clone: The read ends 3 residues early relative to the CDR3; the germline J gene fills the gap. The chain is built from TRBV20-1 and TRBJ1-6; TRBD1 agrees at 7 bases. V dropped 0 bases and J dropped 9; count of bases not matched to a gene: 5. The CDR3 is 14 amino acids. CDR1 and CDR2 from the germline V gene are DFQATT and SNEGSKA (reference sequence). CDR3 amino acids: CSARDVRGASPLHF. The sequenced CDR3 bases are TGCAGTGCTAGAGATGTCAGGGGGGCTTCACCC.

Details on this clone: Sequencing ends 3 residues short of the CDR3 end; the germline J gene provides the rest. The chain is built from TRBV6-1 and TRBJ1-6; D may be TRBD1 (5 bases). This CDR3 is built from 15 residues. Trimming stripped 3 bases from V and 0 bases from J, with 6 bases between. Germline-derived CDR1 and CDR2 are MNHNS and SASEGT. CDR3 sequence reads: CASSDRVSYNSPLHF. Incomplete CDR3 DNA: TGTGCCAGCAGTGACAGGGTCTCCTATAATTCACCC.

On this clone: Coverage ceases 3 residues before the CDR3 finishes, and the germline J gene fills in the end. The chain links TRBV7-9 to TRBJ2-5, with 7 positions matching TRBD1. CDR3 size: 14 residues. The germline V gene has CDR1 SEHNR and CDR2 FQNEAQ (reference sequence). Losses at the gene ends were 5 bases for V and 0 bases for J; bases not matched to a gene: 3. Partial CDR3 DNA: TGTGCCAGCAGCACGGGACAGTACCAAGAGACC. This translates into CASSTGQYQET. The entire CDR3 protein is CASSTGQYQETQYF.

As to this clone: Read sequence stops 3 residues before the CDR3 end, and the germline J gene provides the missing end. The chain joins TRBV29-1 to TRBJ2-5; D perhaps matches TRBD2 (6 bases). The V gene lost 3 bases and the J gene lost 2 bases, with 13 bases spanning the gap. CDR1 is SQVTM, CDR2 ANQGSEA, per germline. The CDR3 consists of 14 residues. The CDR3 DNA, read in part, is TGCAGCGTTGAGGGGGGTCGGGGGCAAGAGACC. It codes for CSVEGGRGQET. The full CDR3 reads CSVEGGRGQETQYF.

As to this clone: The read terminates 3 residues ahead of where the CDR3 ends, so the germline J gene completes it. The chain joins TRBV19 to TRBJ2-7; TRBD1 agrees at 9 bases. V was clipped by 6 bases and J by 6 bases; unmatched bases: 15. The length of the CDR3 is 16 residues. Germline assignment: CDR1 LNHDA and CDR2 SQIVND (reference sequence). The CDR3 sequence: CASRGNTGGRVGEQYF. CDR3 bases read: TGTGCCAGTAGGGGCAACACAGGGGGCCGTGTGGGCGAG.

Comments on this clone: The read halts 3 residues ahead of the CDR3 end, with the missing end drawn from the germline J gene. The chain joins TRBV5-6 to TRBJ1-1; D may be TRBD1 (6 bases). The germline gives CDR1 SGHDT, CDR2 YYEEEE. Trimming removed 0 bases at V and 5 bases at J, with 11 bases between. This CDR3 is 14 amino acids long. The CDR3 sequence is CASSLGATGTEAFF. The DNA read from the CDR3 is TGTGCCAGCAGCTTGGGGGCGACAGGTACTGAA.

Regarding this clone: The read comes to an end 3 residues before the CDR3 does, leaving the germline J gene to fill in the end. The chain has TRBV19 and TRBJ2-7; D perhaps matches TRBD1 (6 bases). The V gene's germline CDR1 is LNHDA and CDR2 SQIVND (reference sequence). V dropped 9 bases and J dropped 0 bases, with 15 bases sitting between them. This CDR3 contains 14 residues. CDR3 amino acids: CASRGTAVSYEQYF. Partial CDR3 DNA: TGTGCCAGCAGGGGAACAGCAGTCTCCTACGAG.

Notes on this clone: The read ends 3 residues shy of where the CDR3 ends; the end is completed using the germline J gene. The genes are TRBV2 and TRBJ2-5, with 7 bases aligning to TRBD1. The V gene's germline CDR1 is SNHLY and CDR2 FYNNEI. V lost 3 bases to trimming and J lost 5 bases; unmatched junction nucleotides: 9. The CDR3 contains 15 residues. The covered CDR3 bases are TGTGCCAGCAGTGACACAGGGGCCCTCGGGGAGACC. Translation gives CASSDTGALGET. The full CDR3 sequence reads CASSDTGALGETQYF.

About this clone itself: The read finishes 3 residues shy of the CDR3 end, and the germline J gene is used to complete it. The chain joins TRBV7-3 to TRBJ2-2, with 8 positions matching TRBD1. Germline V lookup: CDR1 SGHTA, CDR2 FQGTGA. The CDR3 contains 17 residues. Partial CDR3 DNA: TGTGCCAGCAGCTTAAGGGAGGACAGGGCAGGTAATTCACCG. Translating gives CASSLREDRAGNSP. The full CDR3 is CASSLREDRAGNSPLFF. The complete variable domain, with remaining parts taken from reference TRBV7-3 and TRBJ2-2, reads GAGVSQTPSNKVTEKGKYVELRCDPISGHTALYWYRQSLGQGPEFLIYFQGTGAADDSGLPNDRFFAVRPEGSVSTLKIQRTERGDSAVYLCASSLREDRAGNSPLFFGEGSRLTVL.

About this clone itself: The read comes to an end 3 residues before the CDR3 does, leaving the germline J gene to fill in the end. The J gene is TRBJ1-1, the V gene TRBV30; the match to TRBD1 covers 10 bases. This CDR3 has 14 amino acids. Germline lookup yields CDR1 GTSNPN and CDR2 SVGIG (reference sequence). Trimming cost V 2 bases and J 6 bases; bases outside gene matches: 6. CDR3 bases read: TGTGCCTGGAGTCCCGGGACAGGGGCCCCTGAA. Amino acid sequence: CAWSPGTGAPE. The whole CDR3 region reads CAWSPGTGAPEAFF.